Presented here are 18 T cell receptor beta chains from one specimen sequenced in a study of early T cells in non-severe SARS-CoV-2 infection. TCRdb itself ran the 5' RACE reads through MiXCR, one entry per CDR3 protein. Of roughly 86,000 distinct CDR3 sequences in the sample, over 5% were seen once. The sequencing input was whole blood. Receptors were obtained from an adult who was a healthcare worker with PCR-confirmed SARS-CoV-2 infection or an uninfected control (not recorded which).

At least ten counts were recorded for this clonotype. The chain joins TRBV10-3 to TRBJ2-2; D is uncertain. The V end lost 4 bases, the J end lost 0 bases, and 9 bases lay between the germline ends. The CDR3 length is 15 residues. CDR1 and CDR2 (germline): ENHRY, SYGVKD. The CDR3 protein is CAISGDKTNTGELFF. The CDR3 bases are TGTGCCATCAGTGGTGACAAAACGAACACCGGGGAGCTGTTTTTT.

This clonotype was recorded at least ten times. The DNA of the CDR3 is TGTGCCATCAGTGAGTTGGAGGTTAGCTCAAATTCACCCCTCCACTTT. Residues: CAISELEVSSNSPLHF. This chain joins TRBV10-3 and TRBJ1-6; D is uncertain. The CDR3 is 16 residues long. The germline gives CDR1 ENHRY, CDR2 SYGVKD. V was trimmed by 1 base and J by 7 bases, leaving 14 bases between them.

The CDR3 nucleotides are TGTGCCAGTAGTCTCGTTGCAACTAATGAAAAACTGTTTTTT. This translates into CASSLVATNEKLFF. This rearrangement joins TRBV19 to TRBJ1-4, with D hard to call. Germline CDR1 LNHDA, CDR2 SQIVND (reference sequence). Trimming left V 5 bases short and J 0 bases short, with 7 bases between. This CDR3 comprises 14 residues.

The chain recombines TRBV11-3 with TRBJ1-6; perhaps TRBD1 as D (6 bases). The CDR3 loop spans 13 amino acids. V was cut by 6 bases and J by 5 bases, with 8 bases left in between. Per germline, CDR1 SGHNT and CDR2 YENEEA. The CDR3 protein is CASSRTDNSPLHF. Written as DNA, the CDR3 is TGTGCCAGCAGTCGGACAGATAATTCACCCCTCCACTTT.

This clonotype was observed many times. V gene TRBV6-6 combines with J gene TRBJ2-3; TRBD2 aligns across 9 bases. Per germline, CDR1 MNHNY and CDR2 SVGAGI (reference sequence). The CDR3 is 14 amino acids. V shed 7 bases and J 5 bases; nucleotides not matched to a gene: 7. In DNA form, the CDR3 reads TGTGCCAGCACAAGGCGGGGGGGCCTAGATACGCAGTATTTT. Its translation is CASTRRGGLDTQYF.

This clonotype was counted many times. The CDR3 DNA reads as TGTGCCAGCAGCTTACCCCAGGGGAATGAGCAGTTCTTC. This translates into CASSLPQGNEQFF. V usage is TRBV7-9 and J usage is TRBJ2-1, with D possibly TRBD1 on 6 matching bases. This CDR3 spans 13 amino acids. The V gene lost 2 bases and the J gene lost 7 bases, with 9 bases spanning the gap. CDR1 and CDR2 (germline): SEHNR, FQNEAQ (reference sequence).

A few counts support this clonotype. This chain joins TRBV7-9 and TRBJ2-6; D call uncertain. V lost 6 bases to trimming and J lost 0 bases, with 15 bases between them. In germline, CDR1 is SEHNR, CDR2 FQNEAQ (reference sequence). CDR3 length equals 17 residues. The CDR3 nucleotides are TGTGCCAGCAGTCCCGATTTAAGGAGCTCTGGGGCCAACGTCCTGACTTTC. This translates into CASSPDLRSSGANVLTF.

This clonotype was seen ten or more times. The chain employs TRBV30 and TRBJ1-5, with D maybe TRBD1 (5 bases). Trimming took off 1 base at V and 1 base at J, with 11 bases between the two ends. The CDR3 loop spans 15 amino acids. Germline assignment: CDR1 GTSNPN and CDR2 SVGIG (reference sequence). The CDR3 region has the DNA TGTGCCTGGAGTGCGCCTGACAGAAGCAATCAGCCCCAGCATTTT. This codes for CAWSAPDRSNQPQHF.

The chain employs TRBV6-6 and TRBJ2-4; D remains unclear. Germline assignment: CDR1 MNHNY and CDR2 SVGAGI (reference sequence). Trimming removed 3 bases at V and 11 bases at J, with 17 bases between. The CDR3 totals 14 residues. The CDR3 loop is CASSYDSPPAVQYF. The CDR3 bases are TGTGCCAGCAGTTATGATAGCCCACCCGCTGTTCAGTACTTC.

This clonotype was found many times. The rearrangement joins TRBV10-3 to TRBJ1-2; D perhaps matches TRBD1 (6 bases). The V gene's germline CDR1 is ENHRY and CDR2 SYGVKD. The CDR3 has 13 amino acids. Trimming left V 6 bases short and J 5 bases short, with 13 bases between. The CDR3 DNA follows: TGTGCCATCAGCGACAGGAGTCCTTATGGCTACACCTTC. Translated, it gives CAISDRSPYGYTF.

V usage is TRBV5-1 and J usage is TRBJ2-2; D gene uncertain. V was cut by 3 bases and J by 7 bases, with 10 bases left in between. Germline V gene lookup returns CDR1 SGHRS and CDR2 YFSETQ. CDR3 length: 13 residues. CDR3: CASSSYVYGELFF. CDR3 DNA sequence: TGCGCCAGCAGCTCCTACGTATACGGGGAGCTGTTTTTT.

Notes on this clonotype: A much bigger clone sits one base away, suggesting this may be a read error. J is TRBJ2-3 and V is TRBV7-6; D might be TRBD1 (6 bases). The CDR3 is 16 amino acids. Germline assignment: CDR1 SGHVS and CDR2 FNYEAQ. The CDR3: CAISLGGRGATDTQYF. The CDR3 nucleotides are TGTGCCATCAGCTTAGGGGGAAGAGGGGCCACAGATACGCAGTATTTT.

This clonotype was seen more than once but under ten times. This chain connects TRBV6-2 or TRBV6-3 to TRBJ1-1; D may be TRBD1 (5 bases). Germline V gene data show CDR1 as MNHEY and CDR2 as SVGEGT. The CDR3 has 15 amino acids. The V gene lost 4 bases and the J gene lost 6 bases, with 18 bases spanning the gap. Written as DNA, the CDR3 is TGTGCCAGCAGTTTGATCGGGACGGTGGGACCTGAAGCTTTCTTT. Amino acids: CASSLIGTVGPEAFF.

Only a few counts were recorded for this clonotype. The CDR3 region is CASSLEGQFSKQYF. CDR3 nucleotide sequence: TGTGCCAGCAGCTTAGAGGGACAGTTTTCGAAGCAGTACTTC. V gene TRBV7-9 combines with J gene TRBJ2-7; 7 bases agree with TRBD1. The V segment lost 1 base and the J segment 8 bases; nucleotides outside the gene matches: 8. Germline V gene lookup returns CDR1 SEHNR and CDR2 FQNEAQ (reference sequence). CDR3 size: 14 residues.

V gene TRBV4-2 combines with J gene TRBJ1-6, with TRBD1 as a possible D gene (6 bases). Germline CDR1 LGHNA, CDR2 YNFKEQ. Trimming took 7 bases from V and 4 from J, leaving 17 bases between them. This CDR3 comprises 16 residues. DNA of the CDR3: TGTGCCAGCAAGGGGAAGGGGGACGTATATAATTCACCCCTCCACTTT. Amino acids: CASKGKGDVYNSPLHF.

V is TRBV12-3 or TRBV12-4 and J is TRBJ1-2; 7 nucleotides agree with TRBD1. With V trimmed by 3 bases and J by 6 bases, 4 bases remained unmatched. CDR3 size: 13 residues. CDR3 in amino acids: CASSFNTGDGYTF. DNA of the CDR3: TGTGCCAGCAGTTTCAATACAGGGGATGGCTACACCTTC.

This clonotype has a count of ten or more. The J gene is TRBJ2-1, the V gene TRBV7-6; the D gene is possibly TRBD2 (6 bases). CDR1 is SGHVS, CDR2 FNYEAQ, per germline. The CDR3 totals 16 residues. Trimming left V 1 base short and J 10 bases short, with 20 bases between. The CDR3 sequence: CASSLGTGEGPQEQFF. The DNA for the CDR3 is TGTGCCAGCAGCTTAGGAACGGGAGAGGGGCCCCAGGAGCAGTTCTTC.

This clonotype turned up a few times. The V gene is TRBV4-1, the J gene TRBJ1-6; 10 nucleotides align to TRBD1. Germline values: CDR1 MGHRA, CDR2 YSYEKL. Unmatched junction bases numbered 11, after V lost 4 bases and J lost 8 bases. This CDR3 is 17 amino acids long. The CDR3, as DNA: TGCGCCAGCAGCCGGGCCCAGGGACAGGGGACCCATTCACCCCTCCACTTT. Translation gives CASSRAQGQGTHSPLHF.